This T cell receptor beta chain was obtained from a study of tumor-infiltrating lymphocytes in primary liver carcinoma. Per germline, CDR1 MNHEY and CDR2 SVGEGT. The CDR3 consists of 14 residues. J lost 4 bases, V lost 8 bases, and 7 bases had no gene match. Blood RNA was derived from unsorted whole blood, and germline DNA was extracted too. Synthesis of TCR beta cDNA was carried out from around 540 ng total RNA with a constant-region primer. Three-round nested multiplex PCR performed with slightly modified ARM-PCR produced the TCR beta libraries. Use of TRBV1-TRBV30 forward primers with a C-beta reverse primer characterized the first two PCR rounds, which lasted roughly 11 cycles each. Each CDR3 protein gets one entry after TCRdb re-called the multiplex PCR reads with MiXCR. The sample lists about 310,000 distinct CDR3 sequences; roughly three fifths were seen once. This clonotype was seen many times.

The sequence was obtained from a woman between 25 and 40 years old with primary liver carcinoma and hepatitis B virus infection. The rearrangement joins TRBV6-2 or TRBV6-3 to TRBJ2-1; 8 positions match TRBD1. The sample was peripheral blood. The CDR3 sequence: CASDRGLSYNEQFF. The CDR3 bases are TGTGCCAGCGACAGGGGATTGTCATACAATGAGCAGTTCTTC.